The subject of this entry is one T cell receptor (beta chain). What this receptor recognizes is not known. Nothing much larger sits one base from this clone, and base qualities are not available. Measured from the cysteine to the phenylalanine, the CDR3 is 16 residues long. This entry keeps only the CDR3 DNA: 48 bases, framed from base 1. Trimming takes 0 bases from V and 2 bases from J, and the germline ends sit 13 bases apart. CDR1 and CDR2 are drawn from the germline V gene: MDHEN, SYDVKM. This sample was included in a study of cytomegalovirus exposure and HLA in healthy donors (dated by TCRdb to about 2017). Regarding the research as a whole: An earlier analysis of about 530 of the donors reported 276 Gb of sequence data and 100 million to 120 million unique TCR beta sequences obtained from about 180 million T cells. Approximately 310 gigabases of sequencing data and some 85 million unique TCR sequences were included in an early release covering around 600 HLA-typed donors. Of the roughly 410 genotyped donors, 81% were placed in the genetic ancestry cluster associated with self-reported Caucasian donors. The study aimed to test whether signatures of past pathogen exposure could be identified by cataloging public T cell receptors. Using immunosequencing, the study profiled T cell repertoires from 550 to 750 subjects and related those repertoires to cytomegalovirus serostatus. Besides the first cohort of 550 to 750 subjects, a separate validation cohort made up of over 100 different subjects was used. To predict cytomegalovirus infection status, the study brought together high-throughput TCR immunosequencing, statistical association of individual TCRs with disease status, and machine learning. In a later analysis, previously published TCR beta repertoires from some 640 donors were re-analyzed and high-resolution HLA genotyping was added so that TCR occurrence patterns could be studied. Rather than using new phenotypic data, the later analysis identified candidate immune exposures from TCR beta sequences and from how often those sequences occurred across donors. An earlier analysis of 450 to 750 of the donors used high-throughput TCR beta sequencing to judge whether each TCR beta V gene segment behaved as functional or pseudogenic. Donor age, sex, ethnicity and CMV serostatus were compiled alongside the repertoire data. Genome-wide SNP genotypes for about 60% of the 666 donors were used in a later genetic analysis, which treated that subset as a discovery cohort. Every discovery cohort repertoire had been produced on one sequencing platform. HLA typing covered class I and class II loci at four-digit resolution. The number of donors typed differed by locus, with roughly 629-640 for A, B, C, DRB1 and DQB1, around 520 for DQA1, about 610 for DPA1, and 472 for DPB1. Roughly five DR-DQ haplotypes were handled as single units for association and clustering, since linkage in the cohort was strong. On average, around 230,000 unique TCR beta nucleotide sequences were sequenced per donor among fewer than 500 genotyped donors of the cohort, with roughly 18% of those sequences being non-productive. General conclusions and limits of the study: The 87-base-pair reads could not distinguish some IMGT-functional V segments, including TRBV6-2 and TRBV6-3, so those segments were excluded. A total of 150 to 200 TCR beta chains were listed by the study as associated with cytomegalovirus. The sequencing pipeline was judged likely to have produced a cluster of highly shared sequence variants as a technical artifact. In both the original and validation cohorts, the classifier was reported to diagnose cytomegalovirus status with high specificity and sensitivity. When HLA alleles, especially DR and DQ, strongly co-occurred, attributing TCR associations to individual alleles was difficult. Linkage disequilibrium might explain the correlated functional status among segregating V segments, but an unknown experimental factor could not be ruled out. Presence/absence analyses assumed roughly uniform sequencing depth across donors, an assumption that may not hold. In an earlier analysis of about 540 of the donors, most TCR beta V segments were observed in productive rearrangements about 90% or about 30% of the time, broadly matching IMGT annotations. Immune exposure information for the cohort was limited to CMV serostatus. A later genetic analysis reported fewer N-insertions in productive TCRs among donors in an Asian-associated ancestry cluster than the roughly 670-donor mean. It was suggested by the authors that the approach could potentially be generalized to other disease states and immunological phenotypes. Only TCR beta chains were sequenced in this cohort, and the absence of alpha or paired-chain data limited detectable features. Most TCR sequences were seen in very few donors, while some public TCRs were found in many individuals. The earlier analysis of 587 of the donors excluded some 15 rarely observed V segments, including chromosome 9 orphons, because counts were too low. In a later analysis, HLA-associated TCR beta chains were found to be more clonally expanded and to have lower generation probabilities than equally common non-associated chains. A further reported finding was that TCR beta sequences accurately predicted the HLA-A and HLA-B alleles for most subjects in the first cohort. A few of the identified cytomegalovirus-associated TCR beta chains were confirmed in vitro to be specific for cytomegalovirus antigens. A later analysis found that most CMV-associated TCR beta chains appeared HLA-restricted, with HLA associations seemingly driven largely by CMV exposure. At a false discovery rate of 0.05, a later analysis linked approximately 18,000 TCR beta sequences to specific HLA alleles. An association between a missense DCLRE1C variant and V-gene and J-gene trimming of TCR beta chains was found in a later genetic analysis and replicated in an independent cohort. In a later analysis, the rate of TCR association differed among HLA loci, with DRB1 alleles having the most associated TCRs and HLA-C alleles having the fewest. In a later analysis, several top co-occurrence clusters were reported to appear linked to parvovirus B19, influenza, CMV and Epstein-Barr virus. Because some donors lacked HLA typing at each locus, the association tests relied only on the typed subset.

The cohort was made up of roughly 670 healthy bone marrow donors. At the time of sampling, all cohort members were nominally healthy, though unrecorded immune exposures were likely present. The donor was CMV seropositive and was included in the group of approximately 300 seropositive cohort members. A peripheral blood sample was provided by each donor, and peripheral blood mononuclear cells were used for TCR beta sequencing. Genomic DNA was extracted from the blood cell samples with the Qiagen DNeasy Blood Extraction Kit. Libraries came from the immunoSEQ multiplex PCR assay. The multiplex PCR relied on a mix of 60 forward primers for TCR Vbeta segments and 13 reverse primers for TCR Jbeta segments. The CDR3 region of rearranged TCR beta genes was amplified from genomic DNA by a multiplex PCR assay. The amplified TCR beta libraries were sequenced on the Illumina HiSeq System as 87-base-pair reads. The original methods were these. In a later analysis, tens of millions of unique TCR beta chains were counted across the approximately 620 repertoires, and roughly 11 million of these chains were shared by at least two donors. A nearest-neighbor algorithm error-corrected the raw reads and collapsed the reads into unique sequences, merging closely related sequences to remove PCR and sequencing errors. To assign V, D and J gene segments, CDR3 sequences were aligned to IMGT reference sequences. For a sequence to be retained, a match of at least six nucleotides to both a V gene segment and a J gene segment was required. Rearrangements were called productive when the CDR3 lacked stop codons and stayed in frame with V and J; all others were non-productive. CDR3 was defined according to IMGT convention as the region running from the second conserved V-encoded cysteine to the conserved J-encoded phenylalanine. Sequences without an unambiguous match to a single V gene segment were excluded from the earlier analysis of a few hundred of the donors. In an earlier analysis of some 590 of the donors, a V segment was called functional when productive rearrangements were above 56.7%, and segregating when the standard deviation between donors exceeded 5%. To diagnose cytomegalovirus status from the catalog of TCR beta chain sequences, a statistical classification framework was built. A later analysis assigned V and J genes by comparing TCR nucleotide sequences with IMGT/GENE-DB human TR gene sequences. A later analysis assigned CDR3 sequences and most-parsimonious VDJ recombination scenarios with the TCRdist pipeline. In a later analysis, every TCR beta chain was defined by the combination of its CDR3 amino acid sequence and its V-gene family, and reads without a unique V-gene family were dropped. A later analysis removed several hundred highly shared, low-generation-probability nucleotide sequences to deal with suspected cross-contamination and a sequencing artifact. For each public chain, a later analysis derived a clonal expansion index from normalized ranks of inferred template counts within each repertoire. Generation probabilities in a later analysis came from a VDJ recombination model fitted to out-of-frame rearrangements, and those results were checked against IGoR. In a later analysis, TCR-TCR, TCR-HLA and TCR-CMV co-occurrence was scored with hypergeometric tests, and a repertoire-size bias correction was applied to TCR pairs. To estimate false discovery rates, a later analysis permuted the HLA or CMV assignments 20 times. In a later analysis, co-occurring TCRs were grouped using DBSCAN, with TCRdist sequence similarity added in when clustering inside HLA-allele-positive subsets. Repertoires with fewer than 30,000 or more than 120,000 public chains, plus five repertoires with anomalous nucleotide sharing, were excluded from co-occurrence clustering. TCRdb obtained this table from immuneACCESS and retained in-frame rearrangements with V and J assigned. These tables miss some clones; where compared with another copy, unresolved V genes account for less than half of the shortfall, and the remainder is unexplained. That table gives V, J and clone size, and the DNA gave D and trimming. The sample has approximately 120,000 clones on record, 83% of them singletons. The top ten clones comprise about 3.5% of the sample.

The rearranged chain carries TRBV28 and TRBJ2-5, with the D gene call left open. The clonotype originates from a woman aged 40 to 49 in good health and CMV-seropositive. Sequences were obtained from PBMCs. This receptor carries the CDR3 CASSLCLFREQETQYF. The nucleotides are TGTGCCAGCAGTTTATGCCTGTTTCGCGAGCAAGAGACCCAGTACTTC.